The present TCR beta chain was sequenced within a study of T cells in Graves' hyperthyroidism and ophthalmopathy. It was RNA transcripts that yielded the amplified TCR beta CDR3 regions. The HTBI primer set was used in a first-round RT-PCR of the TCR CDR3. Each CDR3 protein is one row after TCRdb ran MiXCR on the multiplex PCR reads. Of 500,000 to 750,000 distinct CDR3 sequences in the sample, roughly 50% were seen once. Broader study findings: Expanded thyroid clonotypes (above 0.001) were mostly also found in blood.

The germline gives CDR1 SQVTM, CDR2 ANQGSEA. V was clipped by 8 bases and J by 4 bases; unmatched bases: 8. CDR3 length equals 12 residues. The table lists this clonotype with a count of one. Its matching antigen is unknown. Sequenced input: peripheral blood or thyroid tissue (not recorded which). This clonotype originated in a woman aged 18 to 35 with Graves' hyperthyroidism. The gene calls are TRBV29-1 and TRBJ2-7; TRBD2 matches at 7 bases. The CDR3 DNA follows: TGCAGCAGCGAGAGGCGGGGGTACGAGCAGTACTTC. It encodes CSSERRGYEQYF.